Each of the 5 T cell receptor beta chains below was sequenced from the same sample in a study of blood T cell repertoires in COVID-19. Sequenced by immunoSEQ multiplex PCR; TCRdb stores in-frame clones only, minus some. The repertoire has around 150,000 clones, approximately 82% of them found once; the top ten carry roughly 6.4%. The sequenced sample consisted of peripheral blood. Source of these receptors: a woman aged 40 to 49 with COVID-19, enrolled during active disease.

The chain combines TRBV5-1 with TRBJ1-1; D is undetermined. The CDR3 consists of 12 residues. Germline V gene lookup returns CDR1 SGHRS and CDR2 YFSETQ. V lost 0 bases and J lost 6, with 6 bases in between. DNA for the CDR3: TGCGCCAGCAGCTTGGGGCAGGCTGAAGCTTTCTTT. Its protein product is CASSLGQAEAFF.

The chain's CDR3 is CASRIGTGVYEQYF. DNA of the CDR3: TGCGCCAGCAGAATCGGGACAGGGGTCTACGAGCAGTACTTC. This rearrangement joins TRBV4-1 to TRBJ2-7; 10 bases map to TRBD1. The V segment lost 6 bases and the J segment 3 bases; nucleotides outside the gene matches: 5. The germline CDR1 and CDR2 sequences are MGHRA and YSYEKL. This CDR3 region has 14 residues.

This chain joins TRBV24-1 and TRBJ1-1; unclear D gene. Germline V CDR1 and CDR2: KGHDR, SFDVKD. The CDR3 runs 13 residues. V was clipped by 4 bases and J by 3 bases, with 8 bases between them. CDR3 protein: CATSDSGYTEAFF. The CDR3 DNA is TGTGCCACCAGTGACTCAGGATACACTGAAGCTTTCTTT.

In its sample, this clone was seen a few times. The chain has TRBV27 and TRBJ2-7; D is possibly TRBD2 (6 bases). Per germline, CDR1 MNHEY and CDR2 SMNVEV (reference sequence). With 5 bases removed from V and 5 bases from J, the gap between germline ends came to 19 bases. There are 15 residues in the CDR3. This chain's CDR3 is CASSPMGGSWHEQYV. The CDR3 region has the DNA TGTGCCAGCAGTCCGATGGGAGGATCCTGGCACGAGCAGTACGTC.

This clone was observed a few times. The chain links TRBV7-9 to TRBJ2-5, with 8 bases aligning to TRBD1. CDR1 and CDR2 from the germline V gene are SEHNR and FQNEAQ (reference sequence). Losses at the gene ends were 1 base for V and 5 bases for J; bases not matched to a gene: 6. The CDR3 runs 15 residues. CDR3 DNA: TGTGCCAGCAGCTTAGGCCCTGACAGGGGTGAGACCCAGTACTTC. Translation gives CASSLGPDRGETQYF.